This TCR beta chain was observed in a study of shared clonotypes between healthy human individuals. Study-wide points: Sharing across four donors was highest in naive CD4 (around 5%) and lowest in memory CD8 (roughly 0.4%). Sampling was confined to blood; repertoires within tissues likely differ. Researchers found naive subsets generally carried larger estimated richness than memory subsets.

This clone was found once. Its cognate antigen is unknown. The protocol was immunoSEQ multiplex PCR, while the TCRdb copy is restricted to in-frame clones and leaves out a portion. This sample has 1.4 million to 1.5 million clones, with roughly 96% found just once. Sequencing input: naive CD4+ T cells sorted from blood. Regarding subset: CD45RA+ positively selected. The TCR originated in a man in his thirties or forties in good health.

CDR3 protein: CASSNPDLEQYF. The DNA of the CDR3 is TGTGCCAGCAGCAACCCTGATTTGGAGCAGTACTTC. V is TRBV11-2 and J is TRBJ2-7; the D is unclear. The germline V gene encodes CDR1 SGHAT and CDR2 FQNNGV. V lost 5 bases and J lost 7, with 12 bases in between. This CDR3 has 12 residues.